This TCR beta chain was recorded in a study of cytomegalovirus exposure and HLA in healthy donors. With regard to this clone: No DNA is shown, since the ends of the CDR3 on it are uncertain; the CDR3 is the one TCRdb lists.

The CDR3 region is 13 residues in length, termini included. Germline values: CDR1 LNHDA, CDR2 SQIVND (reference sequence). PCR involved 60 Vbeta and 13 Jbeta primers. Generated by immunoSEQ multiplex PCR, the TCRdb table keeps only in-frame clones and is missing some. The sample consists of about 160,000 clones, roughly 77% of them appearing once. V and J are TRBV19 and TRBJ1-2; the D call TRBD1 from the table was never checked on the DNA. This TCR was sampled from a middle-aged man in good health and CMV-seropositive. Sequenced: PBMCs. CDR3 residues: CASSFGQGASLTF.